Given below is one T cell receptor beta chain in context. This sample was taken from a study of blood T cell repertoires in COVID-19. As for the study in general: Nucleic acid was either cDNA or gDNA, and it came from T cells, B-cell-depleted T cells, or PBMCs.

The CDR3 extends over 15 amino acids. CDR1 and CDR2 (germline): SNHLY, FYNNEI. V was pared by 2 bases and J by 1 base, with 11 bases between. As processed by the authors: Reference gene primer amplification gave estimated nucleated cell counts. Generated by immunoSEQ multiplex PCR, the TCRdb table keeps only in-frame clones and is missing some. V, J and clone size are those of that table, while D and trimming were read from the DNA. Of about 270,000 clones detected, 80% to 90% appear once; the ten largest clones hold 15%. Sequencing was performed on PBMCs or T cells enriched from blood (not recorded which). This receptor was taken from a man aged 18 to 29 who had recovered from COVID-19. The V call is TRBV2, the J call TRBJ1-2; D gene uncertain. DNA for the CDR3: TGTGCCAGCAGTGAACGACTCGCGCATAACTATGGCTACACCTTC. It is translated as CASSERLAHNYGYTF.